The 22 T cell receptor beta chains given below trace back to one sample, sequenced in a study of T cell responses to AZD1222 COVID-19 vaccine. The assay was immunoSEQ multiplex PCR, and TCRdb's table has in-frame clones only and misses some. The data contain more than 95,000 clones, over 90% of them singletons. Sequenced here: peripheral blood, sampled on day 0 of AZD1222 vaccination. Source of these receptors: an adult in good health.

Remarks on this clone: Additional DNA sequences in this sample encode the identical CDR3. The chain employs TRBV30 and TRBJ1-5; D gene uncertain. CDR3 size: 13 residues. Per germline, CDR1 GTSNPN and CDR2 SVGIG (reference sequence). V was trimmed by 0 bases and J by 4 bases, leaving 7 bases between them. CDR3 residues: CAWSVAGNQPQHF. CDR3 bases: TGTGCCTGGAGTGTAGCCGGGAATCAGCCCCAGCATTTT.

This clone was detected only once. This rearrangement joins TRBV5-8 to TRBJ2-3; 11 bases map to TRBD2. Losses at the gene ends were 2 bases for V and 3 bases for J; bases not matched to a gene: 8. The CDR3 sequence is 17 residues long. Germline V gene data show CDR1 as SGHTS and CDR2 as YDEGEE. The CDR3 DNA reads as TGTGCCAGCAGCTTCGCCCTACTAGCGGGAGTGACAGATACGCAGTATTTT. Translating it yields CASSFALLAGVTDTQYF.

The V call is TRBV27, the J call TRBJ2-7; D uncertain. Trimming removed 4 bases from V and 3 bases from J, with 16 bases in between. In germline, CDR1 is MNHEY, CDR2 SMNVEV (reference sequence). CDR3 length: 15 amino acids. CDR3: CASSSFLYTDYEQYF. The CDR3 DNA sequence: TGTGCCAGCAGTTCCTTCCTCTACACGGACTACGAGCAGTACTTC.

This clone was recorded only once. The V and J genes are TRBV2 and TRBJ1-6, with D possibly being TRBD1 (6 bases). Trimming cost V 0 bases and J 8 bases, with 11 bases left between them. The CDR3 has 15 residues. Germline loops: CDR1 SNHLY, CDR2 FYNNEI. This CDR3 reads CASSEAPGEYSPLHF. CDR3 DNA: TGTGCCAGCAGTGAAGCGCCAGGGGAGTATTCACCCCTCCACTTT.

The CDR3 nucleotides are TGTGCCAGCAGCTTAGGGACCCAGAATGAGCAGTTCTTC. Protein product: CASSLGTQNEQFF. The chain joins TRBV11-1 to TRBJ2-1; D unresolved. CDR1 and CDR2 from the germline V gene are SGHAT and FQDESV (reference sequence). This CDR3 has 13 residues. V lost 1 base to trimming and J lost 7 bases, with 8 bases between them.

V is TRBV5-4 and J is TRBJ2-2, with D perhaps TRBD1 (6 bases). Trimming pared 0 bases from V and 6 bases from J, leaving 15 bases between. Germline CDR1 reads SGHNT; CDR2 reads YYREEE (reference sequence). The length of the CDR3 is 16 residues. In DNA form, the CDR3 reads TGTGCCAGCAGCTTGGACTGGGCAGGGGAATCCGGGGAGCTGTTTTTT. Protein product: CASSLDWAGESGELFF.

The CDR3 is CASSQGDNTDTQYF. DNA of the CDR3: TGTGCCAGCAGTCAAGGGGACAACACAGATACGCAGTATTTT. The chain is built from TRBV6-2 or TRBV6-3 and TRBJ2-3; weak D call: TRBD1 (6 bases). This CDR3 region has 14 residues. Trimming removed 5 bases at V and 2 bases at J, with 11 bases between. CDR1 is MNHEY, CDR2 SVGEGT, per germline.

V usage is TRBV7-9 and J usage is TRBJ1-4, with a weak D call TRBD1 (6 bases). V was clipped by 5 bases and J by 7 bases, with 29 bases between them. The CDR3 length is 19 residues. Germline CDR1 and CDR2: SEHNR and FQNEAQ (reference sequence). The chain's CDR3 is CASSLPSTGSSFLSEKLFF. CDR3 nucleotides: TGTGCCAGCAGCCTCCCGTCGACAGGCTCTTCCTTTCTCTCTGAAAAACTGTTTTTT.

The CDR3 DNA is TGTGCCGCTAGCCGAACAGGGACCGAGCAGTACTTC. It yields the protein CAASRTGTEQYF. The V and J genes are TRBV24-1 and TRBJ2-7, with D perhaps TRBD1 (6 bases). V was trimmed by 12 bases and J by 6 bases, leaving 17 bases between them. The CDR3 is made up of 12 amino acids. Germline values: CDR1 KGHDR, CDR2 SFDVKD.

This clone was observed once. The rearrangement joins TRBV30 to TRBJ2-5; TRBD1 is a possible D gene (6 bases). There are 14 residues in the CDR3. V was cut by 3 bases and J by 5 bases, with 16 bases left in between. Germline V gene lookup returns CDR1 GTSNPN and CDR2 SVGIG (reference sequence). CDR3 loop: CAWSQGQLLETQYF. CDR3 nucleotide sequence: TGTGCCTGGAGCCAAGGACAGCTTCTCGAGACCCAGTACTTC.

The chain combines TRBV19 with TRBJ2-5, with 9 bases matching TRBD2. V trimming: 4 bases; J trimming: 4 bases; junction bases outside the gene matches: 7. The CDR3 extends over 15 amino acids. Germline V gene lookup returns CDR1 LNHDA and CDR2 SQIVND (reference sequence). CDR3 in DNA: TGTGCCAGTAGTACCCACGGGACTAGCACAGAGACCCAGTACTTC. This gives the protein CASSTHGTSTETQYF.

The chain is built from TRBV2 and TRBJ2-7; D may be TRBD1 (5 bases). The CDR3 extends over 14 amino acids. CDR1 and CDR2 from the germline V gene are SNHLY and FYNNEI. Trimming cost V 6 bases and J 1 base, with 13 bases left between them. The CDR3 coding sequence is TGTGCCAGCAGGCAGGGAATTAAGTCCTACGAGCAGTACTTC. The encoded protein is CASRQGIKSYEQYF.

This chain joins TRBV9 and TRBJ2-1, with TRBD2 identical over 13 bases. Germline V lookup: CDR1 SGDLS, CDR2 YYNGEE. The CDR3 has 17 amino acids. J gave up 9 bases and V 4 bases, and 13 bases lay outside the gene matches. The CDR3 loop is CASSPRTGTSGAREQFF. The CDR3 nucleotides read TGTGCCAGCAGCCCCAGAACCGGGACTAGCGGGGCACGTGAGCAGTTCTTC.

The chain links TRBV3-1 (or the pseudogene TRBV3-2) to TRBJ2-7; 9 bases are shared with TRBD1. The CDR3 has 17 amino acids. V lost 0 bases to trimming and J lost 3 bases; unmatched junction nucleotides: 9. Germline CDR1 and CDR2: LGHDT and YNNKEL (reference sequence). In nucleotides, the CDR3 is TGTGCCAGCAGCCAAGACTCCCTGACAGGGGGGAACTACGAGCAGTACTTC. Amino acids: CASSQDSLTGGNYEQYF.

The J gene is TRBJ1-5, the V gene TRBV6-5; D might be TRBD1 (5 bases). CDR1 and CDR2 from the germline V gene are MNHEY and SVGAGI. The V and J ends lost 6 bases and 5 bases respectively, with 17 bases between them. The CDR3 has 15 amino acids. In nucleotides, the CDR3 is TGTGCCAGCAGACGCCGGGACTTCGGGGATCAGCCCCAGCATTTT. This encodes CASRRRDFGDQPQHF.

This chain links TRBV14 with TRBJ1-6; TRBD1 matches at 9 bases. V dropped 3 bases and J dropped 7; count of bases not matched to a gene: 4. CDR3 length: 15 amino acids. Germline values: CDR1 SGHDN, CDR2 FVKESK. Here the CDR3 reads CASSHPTGGNSPLHF. The CDR3 DNA reads as TGTGCCAGCAGCCATCCAACAGGGGGCAATTCACCCCTCCACTTT.

This clone occurred once. The V call is TRBV11-2, the J call TRBJ2-1; 9 nucleotides line up with TRBD2. CDR3 length equals 15 residues. The J segment lost 6 bases and the V segment lost 1 base, leaving 4 bases of the junction unmatched. Germline V gene data show CDR1 as SGHAT and CDR2 as FQNNGV. Written as DNA, the CDR3 is TGTGCCAGCAGCTTAGTGGCGGGAGGGGGCAATGAGCAGTTCTTC. It codes for CASSLVAGGGNEQFF.

This clone showed up just once. The CDR3 nucleotides are TGTGCCAGCAGCTTATACGGGACAGAAAGGTCACCCCTCCACTTT. It translates to CASSLYGTERSPLHF. The chain employs TRBV7-8 and TRBJ1-6, with 7 bases that match TRBD1. This CDR3 comprises 15 residues. Germline CDR1 reads SGHVS; CDR2 reads FQNEAQ. Unmatched junction bases numbered 8, after V lost 2 bases and J lost 10 bases.

The V call is TRBV3-1 (or the pseudogene TRBV3-2), the J call TRBJ1-4, with D uncertain. Trimming took 0 bases from V and 0 from J, leaving 5 bases between them. Germline-derived CDR1 and CDR2 are LGHDT and YNNKEL (reference sequence). The length of the CDR3 is 15 residues. CDR3 region: CASSQEPATNEKLFF. The CDR3 DNA reads as TGTGCCAGCAGCCAAGAGCCCGCAACTAATGAAAAACTGTTTTTT.

The chain recombines TRBV24-1 with TRBJ2-7; 13 bases agree with TRBD2. V was pared by 10 bases and J by 7 bases, with 12 bases of the junction left unmatched. Germline-derived CDR1 and CDR2 are KGHDR and SFDVKD. The CDR3 runs 15 residues. CDR3 residues: CATRAGLAGVWEQYF. The CDR3 bases are TGTGCCACTAGGGCCGGACTAGCGGGAGTTTGGGAGCAGTACTTC.

About this clone itself: The germline gene is not matched at one end of the junction; a read error may be the cause. This sequence joins TRBV13 and TRBJ2-1; D not certain. The CDR3 is made up of 14 amino acids. Germline V gene sequence: CDR1 PRHDT, CDR2 FYEKMQ (reference sequence). DNA for the CDR3: TGTGCCAGCAGCTACAAATTTACCTACGATGAGCAGTTCTTC. It specifies CASSYKFTYDEQFF.

This chain joins TRBV5-1 and TRBJ1-1; TRBD1 aligns across 7 bases. The CDR3 contains 15 residues. V shed 4 bases and J 3 bases; nucleotides not matched to a gene: 9. The germline gives CDR1 SGHRS, CDR2 YFSETQ. Here the CDR3 reads CASSPGGGAHTEAFF. The CDR3 DNA follows: TGCGCCAGCAGCCCGGGAGGGGGCGCGCACACTGAAGCTTTCTTT.